The entry below gives a single TCR beta chain sequence along with its context. The antigen remains undetermined. The germline V gene has CDR1 SGHDT and CDR2 YYEEEE. The ends lost 0 bases at V and 5 bases at J; junction bases unmatched: 7. This CDR3 spans 15 amino acids. Produced via immunoSEQ multiplex PCR; TCRdb's table is partial and in-frame only. The data show 20,000 to 25,000 clones, roughly 73% seen once. Before the COVID-19 pandemic, during about 2011-2019, CD4+ T cells were taken from unexposed donors. The cells were cultured for about ten days before CD4+ T cells were isolated. Testing used SARS-CoV-2 S/N and four cold-coronavirus spikes on unexposed-donor CD4+ T cells, cells permitting. Cultures held two million PBMCs per well with 9 to 10 IU/ml IL-2. This sample is drawn from a study of CD4 T cells in relation to SARS-CoV-2 and coronaviruses. About the research overall: No peptide or an HIV-1 Nef peptide pool served as negative control. Points from the study as a whole: Compared with monoreactive clones, crossreactive clones showed significantly weaker SARS-CoV-2 expansion.

The rearrangement links TRBV5-6 to TRBJ2-7, with 8 bases fitting TRBD1. Material for sequencing was CD4+ T cells from PBMCs, cultured in vitro. The sequence was collected from a human donor in good health. The CDR3 DNA is TGTGCCAGCAGCTTGGTCGGACAGGGCGGCAACGAGCAGTACTTC. Amino acids: CASSLVGQGGNEQYF.